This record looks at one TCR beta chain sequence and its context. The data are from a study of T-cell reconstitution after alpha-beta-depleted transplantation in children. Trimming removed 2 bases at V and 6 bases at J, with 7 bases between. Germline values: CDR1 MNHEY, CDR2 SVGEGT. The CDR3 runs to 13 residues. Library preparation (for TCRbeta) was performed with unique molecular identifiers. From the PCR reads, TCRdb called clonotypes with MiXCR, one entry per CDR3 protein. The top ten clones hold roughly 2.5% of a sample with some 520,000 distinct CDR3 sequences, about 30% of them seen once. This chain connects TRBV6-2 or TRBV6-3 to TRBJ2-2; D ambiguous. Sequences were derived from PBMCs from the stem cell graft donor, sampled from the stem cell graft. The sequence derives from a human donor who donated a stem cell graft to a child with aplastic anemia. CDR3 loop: CASSYQLAGELFF. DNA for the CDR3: TGTGCCAGCAGTTACCAGCTAGCCGGGGAGCTGTTTTTT.